This T cell receptor (beta chain) was identified in a study of cytomegalovirus exposure and HLA in healthy donors. The wider study: Researchers previously reported finding roughly 120 million unique TCR beta sequences from 150 million to 200 million T cells.

Between the trimmed V and J ends, which lost 2 bases and 1 base, there was a span of 12 bases. Germline CDR1 is SGHRS and CDR2 is YFSETQ. The CDR3 spans 16 residues. Details on this clone: Antigen unknown.

The PCR made use of 60 Vbeta and 13 Jbeta primers. Repertoires were generated with immunoSEQ multiplex PCR, while TCRdb's copy carries only in-frame clones and drops some. The top ten clones hold around 2% of a sample with under 300,000 clones, roughly 70% of them seen once. Overall study results and limits: Many donors shared some public TCRs, even though most TCR sequences were rare. 150 or so TCR beta chains were listed as cytomegalovirus-associated. A link between a missense DCLRE1C variant and TCR beta V- and J-gene trimming emerged from a later analysis.

The clonotype originates from a female donor in good health and CMV-seronegative. Specimen: PBMCs. The V and J genes are TRBV5-1 and TRBJ2-2; D may be TRBD2 (6 bases). The CDR3 nucleotides read TGCGCCAGCAGCTTAGGAGGGCTGGAGAACACCGGGGAGCTGTTTTTT. Translating gives CASSLGGLENTGELFF.